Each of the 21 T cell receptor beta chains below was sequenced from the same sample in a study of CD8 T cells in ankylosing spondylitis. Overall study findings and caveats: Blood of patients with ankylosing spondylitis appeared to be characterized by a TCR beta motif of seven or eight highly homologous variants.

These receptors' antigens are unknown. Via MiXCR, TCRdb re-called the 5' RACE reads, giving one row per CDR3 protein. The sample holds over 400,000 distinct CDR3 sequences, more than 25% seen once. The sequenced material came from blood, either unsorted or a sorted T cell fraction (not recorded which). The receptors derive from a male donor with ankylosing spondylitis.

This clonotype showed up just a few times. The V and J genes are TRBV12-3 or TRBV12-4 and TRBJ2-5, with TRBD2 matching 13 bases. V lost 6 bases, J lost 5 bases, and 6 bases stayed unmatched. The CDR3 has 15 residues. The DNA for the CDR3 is TGTGCCAGCAGCCATGGACTAGCGGGAGATGAGACCCAGTACTTC. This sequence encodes CASSHGLAGDETQYF.

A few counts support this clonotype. The CDR3 region has the DNA TGCAGTGCGGCGGGAATCTCCTACAATGAGCAGTTCTTC. Its translation is CSAAGISYNEQFF. V gene TRBV20-1 combines with J gene TRBJ2-1; possible D gene TRBD2, 6 bases. Germline-derived CDR1 and CDR2 are DFQATT and SNEGSKA (reference sequence). The CDR3 loop spans 13 amino acids. Trimming left V 6 bases short and J 0 bases short, with 9 bases between.

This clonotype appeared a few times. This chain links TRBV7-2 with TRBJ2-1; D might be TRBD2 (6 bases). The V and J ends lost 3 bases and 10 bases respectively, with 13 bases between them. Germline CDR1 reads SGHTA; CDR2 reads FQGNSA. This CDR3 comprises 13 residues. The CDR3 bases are TGTGCCAGCAGCTTCGGGGACTGGAGAGAGCAGTTCTTC. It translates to CASSFGDWREQFF. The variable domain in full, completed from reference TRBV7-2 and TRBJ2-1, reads GAGVSQSPSNKVTEKGKDVELRCDPISGHTALYWYRQSLGQGLEFLIYFQGNSAPDKSGLPSDRFSAERTGGSVSTLTIQRTQQEDSAVYLCASSFGDWREQFFGPGTRLTVL.

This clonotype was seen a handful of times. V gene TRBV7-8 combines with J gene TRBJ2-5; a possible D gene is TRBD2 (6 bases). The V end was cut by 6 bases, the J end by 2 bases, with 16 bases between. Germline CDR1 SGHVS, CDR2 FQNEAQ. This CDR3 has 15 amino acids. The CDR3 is CASSPTGAGQETQYF. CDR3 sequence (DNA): TGTGCCAGCAGTCCTACCGGGGCGGGGCAAGAGACCCAGTACTTC.

The CDR3 DNA reads TGCGCCAGCAGCCTCAACGTAGGGGACACTGAAGCTTTCTTT. Protein sequence: CASSLNVGDTEAFF. This chain connects TRBV5-1 to TRBJ1-1; D is perhaps TRBD1 (5 bases). The V end was cut by 4 bases, the J end by 3 bases, with 13 bases between. CDR1 and CDR2 (germline): SGHRS, YFSETQ. This CDR3 region has 14 residues.

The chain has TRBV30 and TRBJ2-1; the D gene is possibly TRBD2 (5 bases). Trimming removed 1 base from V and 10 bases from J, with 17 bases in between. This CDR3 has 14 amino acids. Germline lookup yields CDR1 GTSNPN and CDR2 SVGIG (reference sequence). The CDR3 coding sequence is TGTGCCTGGAGTGAGGGCCACTCGGGGATGGAGCAGTTCTTC. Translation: CAWSEGHSGMEQFF. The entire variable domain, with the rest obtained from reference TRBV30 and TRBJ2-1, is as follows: SQTIHQWPATLVQPVGSPLSLECTVEGTSNPNLYWYRQAAGRGLQLLFYSVGIGQISSEVPQNLSASRPQDRQFILSSKKLLLSDSGFYLCAWSEGHSGMEQFFGPGTRLTVL.

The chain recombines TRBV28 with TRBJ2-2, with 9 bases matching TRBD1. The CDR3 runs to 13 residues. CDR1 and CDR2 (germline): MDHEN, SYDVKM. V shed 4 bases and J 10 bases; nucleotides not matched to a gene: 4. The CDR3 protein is CASSSRTGVELFF. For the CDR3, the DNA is TGTGCCAGCAGTTCCCGGACAGGGGTGGAGCTGTTTTTT.

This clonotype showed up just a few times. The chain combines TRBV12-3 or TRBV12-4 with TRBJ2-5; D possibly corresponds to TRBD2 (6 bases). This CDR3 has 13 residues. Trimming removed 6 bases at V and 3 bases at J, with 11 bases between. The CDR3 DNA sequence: TGTGCCAGCAGCCGGACTATCGAAGAGACCCAGTACTTC. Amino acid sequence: CASSRTIEETQYF.

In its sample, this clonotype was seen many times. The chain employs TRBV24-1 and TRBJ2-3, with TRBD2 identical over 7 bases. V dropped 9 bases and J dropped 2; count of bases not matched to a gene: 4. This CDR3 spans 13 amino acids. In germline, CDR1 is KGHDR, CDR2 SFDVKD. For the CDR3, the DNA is TGTGCCACCGGGAGGGAAAACACAGATACGCAGTATTTT. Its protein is CATGRENTDTQYF.

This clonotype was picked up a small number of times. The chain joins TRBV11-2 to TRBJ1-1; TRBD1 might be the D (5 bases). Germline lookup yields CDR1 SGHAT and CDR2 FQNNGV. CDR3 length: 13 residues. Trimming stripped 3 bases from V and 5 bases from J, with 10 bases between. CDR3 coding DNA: TGTGCCAGCAGCTTTGAAGGGGTTACTGAAGCTTTCTTT. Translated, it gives CASSFEGVTEAFF.

CDR3 coding DNA: TGCAGTGCCTCAGGGGTCATGAATGAGCAGTTCTTC. It is translated as CSASGVMNEQFF. The chain uses TRBV20-1 and TRBJ2-1; D might be TRBD1 (6 bases). Germline V gene sequence: CDR1 DFQATT, CDR2 SNEGSKA (reference sequence). V was trimmed by 6 bases and J by 7 bases, leaving 13 bases between them. This CDR3 spans 12 amino acids.

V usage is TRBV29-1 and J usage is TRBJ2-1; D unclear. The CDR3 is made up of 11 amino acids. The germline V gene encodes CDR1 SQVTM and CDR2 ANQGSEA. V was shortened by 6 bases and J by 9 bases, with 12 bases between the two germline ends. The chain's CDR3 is CSVAPSSEQFF. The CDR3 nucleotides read TGCAGCGTCGCCCCGTCGAGTGAGCAGTTCTTC.

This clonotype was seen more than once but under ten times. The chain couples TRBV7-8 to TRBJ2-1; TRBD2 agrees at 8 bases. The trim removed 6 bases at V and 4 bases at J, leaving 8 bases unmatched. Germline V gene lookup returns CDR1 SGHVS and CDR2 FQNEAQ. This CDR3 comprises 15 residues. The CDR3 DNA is TGTGCCAGCAGATACGGACTAGCAGATTACAATGAGCAGTTCTTC. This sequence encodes CASRYGLADYNEQFF.

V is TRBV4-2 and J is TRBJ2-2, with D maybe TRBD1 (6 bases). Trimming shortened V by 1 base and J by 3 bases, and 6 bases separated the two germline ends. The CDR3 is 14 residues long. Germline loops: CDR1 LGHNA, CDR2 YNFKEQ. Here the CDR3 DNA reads TGTGCCAGCAGCCAAGCAGGGGACACCGGGGAGCTGTTTTTT. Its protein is CASSQAGDTGELFF.

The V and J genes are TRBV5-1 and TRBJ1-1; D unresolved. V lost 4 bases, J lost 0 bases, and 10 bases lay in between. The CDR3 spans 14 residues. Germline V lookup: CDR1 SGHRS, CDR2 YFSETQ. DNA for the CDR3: TGCGCCAGCAGCGTGGAGAAAGTGAACACTGAAGCTTTCTTT. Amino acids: CASSVEKVNTEAFF. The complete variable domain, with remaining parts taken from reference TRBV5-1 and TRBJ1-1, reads KAGVTQTPRYLIKTRGQQVTLSCSPISGHRSVSWYQQTPGQGLQFLFEYFSETQRNKGNFPGRFSGRQFSNSRSEMNVSTLELGDSALYLCASSVEKVNTEAFFGQGTRLTVV.

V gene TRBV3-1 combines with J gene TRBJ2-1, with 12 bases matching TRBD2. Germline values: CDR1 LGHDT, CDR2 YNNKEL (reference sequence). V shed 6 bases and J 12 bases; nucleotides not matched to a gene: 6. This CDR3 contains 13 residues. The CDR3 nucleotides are TGTGCCAGCAGGAGGACTAGCGGGACCCCGCAGTTCTTC. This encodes CASRRTSGTPQFF.

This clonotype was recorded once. As DNA, the CDR3 is TGTGCCAGCAGCTTAGATCTATCGGAAGGTTTCTACGAGCAGTACGTC. Amino acids: CASSLDLSEGFYEQYV. This chain connects TRBV11-3 to TRBJ2-7, with D unresolved. This CDR3 spans 16 amino acids. Germline V gives CDR1 SGHNT, CDR2 YENEEA. V lost 0 bases and J lost 3, with 15 bases in between.

The CDR3 here is CATSDLGKGREQETQYF. The CDR3 DNA reads as TGTGCCACCAGTGATTTGGGGAAGGGACGAGAACAAGAGACCCAGTACTTC. J is TRBJ2-5 and V is TRBV24-1; D possibly matches TRBD1 or TRBD2 (5 bases each). The V and J ends lost 0 bases and 2 bases respectively, with 15 bases between them. Germline V gene sequence: CDR1 KGHDR, CDR2 SFDVKD. The CDR3 runs 17 residues.

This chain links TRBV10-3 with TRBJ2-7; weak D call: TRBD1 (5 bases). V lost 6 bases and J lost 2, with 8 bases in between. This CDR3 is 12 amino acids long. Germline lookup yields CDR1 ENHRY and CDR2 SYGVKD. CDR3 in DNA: TGTGCCATCAGGGACAAAACCTACGAGCAGTACTTC. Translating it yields CAIRDKTYEQYF.

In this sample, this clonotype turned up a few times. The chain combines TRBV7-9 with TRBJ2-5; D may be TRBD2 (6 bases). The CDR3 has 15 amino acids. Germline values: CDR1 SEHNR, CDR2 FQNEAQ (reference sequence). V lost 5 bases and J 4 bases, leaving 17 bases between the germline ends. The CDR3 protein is CASSIYPGGSETQYF. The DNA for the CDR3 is TGTGCCAGCAGCATTTACCCCGGGGGTTCAGAGACCCAGTACTTC.

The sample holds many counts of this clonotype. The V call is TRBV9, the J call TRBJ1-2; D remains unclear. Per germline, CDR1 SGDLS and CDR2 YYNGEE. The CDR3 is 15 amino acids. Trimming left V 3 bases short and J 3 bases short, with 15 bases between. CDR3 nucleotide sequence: TGTGCCAGCAGCGATAAACCCTCTAACGACTATGGCTACACCTTC. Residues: CASSDKPSNDYGYTF.